This TCR beta chain was profiled in a study of blood T cell repertoires in COVID-19. Repertoires were generated with immunoSEQ multiplex PCR, while TCRdb's copy carries only in-frame clones and drops some. The sample has about 300,000 clones; approximately 86% are singletons. This clonotype originated in a man between 65 and 80 years old with acute or convalescent COVID-19. The sequencing input was peripheral blood.

The CDR3, as DNA: TGCGCCAGCAGTCAACCTTCGGGACTAGCGGGAGTGAGAGAGACCCAGTACTTC. Protein sequence: CASSQPSGLAGVRETQYF. The V call is TRBV23-1, the J call TRBJ2-5; 14 bases line up with TRBD2. Being an ORF, TRBV23-1 has a function that is uncertain. This CDR3 region has 18 residues. The trim removed 2 bases at V and 4 bases at J, leaving 9 bases unmatched.